Listed here are 18 T cell receptor beta chains from one sample, sequenced in a study of blood T cell repertoires in COVID-19. The assay was immunoSEQ multiplex PCR, and TCRdb's table has in-frame clones only and misses some. In the table there are roughly 200,000 clones, around four fifths of which are singletons. Sequenced input: PBMCs or T cells enriched from blood (not recorded which). These receptors came from a man aged 35 to 55 who had recovered from COVID-19.

The genes are TRBV15 and TRBJ2-1, with TRBD2 matching 9 bases. The CDR3 covers 16 residues. Germline CDR1 and CDR2: LNHNV and YYDKDF (reference sequence). Trimming cost V 0 bases and J 6 bases; bases outside gene matches: 6. CDR3: CATSRDPSGASNEQFF. The DNA of the CDR3 is TGTGCCACCAGCAGAGATCCTAGCGGGGCAAGCAATGAGCAGTTCTTC.

This clone was recorded only once. This chain connects TRBV6-5 to TRBJ2-2; TRBD1 is a possible D gene (7 bases). This CDR3 spans 15 amino acids. With 8 bases removed from V and 4 bases from J, the gap between germline ends came to 17 bases. Germline assignment: CDR1 MNHEY and CDR2 SVGAGI. The CDR3 here is CASYQTGRSTGELFF. Here the CDR3 DNA reads TGTGCCAGCTACCAGACAGGGAGGAGCACCGGGGAGCTGTTTTTT.

The genes are TRBV2 and TRBJ2-1, with D perhaps TRBD2 (6 bases). The CDR3 loop spans 12 amino acids. The V gene's germline CDR1 is SNHLY and CDR2 FYNNEI. The V and J ends lost 8 bases and 9 bases respectively, with 14 bases between them. The CDR3 is CASRPTSSEQFF. In DNA form, the CDR3 reads TGTGCCAGCCGACCCACTAGCAGTGAGCAGTTCTTC.

This chain joins TRBV6-5 and TRBJ1-1, with TRBD1 matching over 9 bases. The CDR3 runs to 14 residues. In germline, CDR1 is MNHEY, CDR2 SVGAGI. Trimming cost V 6 bases and J 8 bases; bases outside gene matches: 10. The CDR3 DNA reads TGTGCCAGCAGCTACGATCCGACAGGGGGAGAAGCTTTCTTT. Encoded protein: CASSYDPTGGEAFF.

The chain couples TRBV7-9 to TRBJ1-1; 7 bases map to TRBD1. V dropped 5 bases and J dropped 3; count of bases not matched to a gene: 9. Per the germline V gene, CDR1 is SEHNR and CDR2 is FQNEAQ (reference sequence). The CDR3 is 15 residues long. In DNA form, the CDR3 reads TGTGCCAGCAGCCTCTACGACAGGGAAGACACTGAAGCTTTCTTT. It codes for CASSLYDREDTEAFF.

The rearrangement links TRBV2 to TRBJ1-1, with D possibly TRBD1 on 6 matching bases. CDR1 and CDR2 (germline): SNHLY, FYNNEI. V lost 2 bases, J lost 7 bases, and 17 bases lay in between. The CDR3 covers 15 residues. In DNA form, the CDR3 reads TGTGCCAGCAGTGAAAACGGGATCAGGGGTGATGAAGCTTTCTTT. Amino acids: CASSENGIRGDEAFF.

About this clone: At one end the junction does not follow the germline gene, possibly because of a read error. The chain has TRBV7-9 and TRBJ1-4; D not resolved. This CDR3 spans 15 amino acids. Germline V gene sequence: CDR1 SEHNR, CDR2 FQNEAQ (reference sequence). CDR3 residues: CASSLARGMGEKLFF. For the CDR3, the DNA is TGTGCCAGCAGCCTAGCCCGGGGAATGGGGGAAAAACTGTTTTTT.

This chain joins TRBV11-2 and TRBJ1-2; 7 nucleotides align to TRBD1. The V and J ends lost 4 bases and 4 bases, in that order; junction bases with no gene match: 6. Germline lookup yields CDR1 SGHAT and CDR2 FQNNGV. The CDR3 extends over 14 amino acids. The chain's CDR3 is CASSSLGGGYGYTF. The CDR3 nucleotides are TGTGCCAGCAGCTCCTTAGGGGGCGGCTATGGCTACACCTTC.

The gene calls are TRBV7-9 and TRBJ2-6; D not resolved. Trimming cost V 5 bases and J 0 bases, with 11 bases left between them. The germline V gene has CDR1 SEHNR and CDR2 FQNEAQ (reference sequence). This CDR3 comprises 16 residues. CDR3 region: CASSPPDSSGANVLTF. Written as DNA, the CDR3 is TGTGCCAGCAGCCCGCCTGATAGCTCTGGGGCCAACGTCCTGACTTTC.

The chain links TRBV9 to TRBJ1-1, with D unclear. Trimming cost V 6 bases and J 6 bases, with 18 bases left between them. Germline assignment: CDR1 SGDLS and CDR2 YYNGEE. The CDR3 spans 14 residues. In DNA form, the CDR3 reads TGTGCCAGCACCCCACCAGGCTGGAGGGCTGAAGCTTTCTTT. This encodes CASTPPGWRAEAFF.

The chain couples TRBV7-9 to TRBJ2-5; 10 nucleotides agree with TRBD1. After removal of 2 bases from V and 5 bases from J, the junction contained 5 bases not matched to a gene. Germline V lookup: CDR1 SEHNR, CDR2 FQNEAQ (reference sequence). The CDR3 covers 15 residues. The CDR3, as DNA: TGTGCCAGCAGCTTACTTGGACAGGGGGTTGAGACCCAGTACTTC. Its protein product is CASSLLGQGVETQYF.

The gene calls are TRBV28 and TRBJ1-5; 7 positions match TRBD1. Germline CDR1 reads MDHEN; CDR2 reads SYDVKM. V lost 6 bases, J lost 3 bases, and 11 bases stayed unmatched. The CDR3 consists of 16 residues. CDR3 sequence (DNA): TGTGCCAGCAGCTTGGCCTCGGGACAGTCCAATCAGCCCCAGCATTTT. It specifies CASSLASGQSNQPQHF.

This chain connects TRBV6-1 to TRBJ2-5; no reliable D call. The CDR3 spans 15 residues. Germline values: CDR1 MNHNS, CDR2 SASEGT. With 2 bases removed from V and 0 bases from J, the gap between germline ends came to 10 bases. CDR3 sequence reads: CASSESSLYQETQYF. The CDR3 DNA reads as TGTGCCAGCAGTGAATCGAGCCTGTACCAAGAGACCCAGTACTTC.

The CDR3 DNA reads as TGTGCCAGCTCACCCAACAGAGCCCGGAACACTGAAGCTTTCTTT. Translated, it gives CASSPNRARNTEAFF. The genes are TRBV18 and TRBJ1-1; D remains unclear. Per germline, CDR1 KGHSH and CDR2 LQKENI. This CDR3 region has 15 residues. V was shortened by 3 bases and J by 1 base, with 12 bases between the two germline ends.

The chain uses TRBV29-1 and TRBJ1-2, with 8 bases that match TRBD1. The V segment lost 1 base and the J segment 4 bases; nucleotides outside the gene matches: 8. Per germline, CDR1 SQVTM and CDR2 ANQGSEA. The CDR3 has 15 residues. In nucleotides, the CDR3 is TGCAGCGTTGAAGGCAGGGGGCGCGGTGGCTATGGCTACACCTTC. It yields the protein CSVEGRGRGGYGYTF. Complete variable domain (other parts from reference TRBV29-1 and TRBJ1-2): SAVISQKPSRDICQRGTSLTIQCQVDSQVTMMFWYRQQPGQSLTLIATANQGSEATYESGFVIDKFPISRPNLTFSTLTVSNMSPEDSSIYLCSVEGRGRGGYGYTFGSGTRLTVV.

The J gene is TRBJ2-7, the V gene TRBV4-2; the match to TRBD2 covers 10 bases. This CDR3 is built from 17 residues. V dropped 4 bases and J dropped 0; count of bases not matched to a gene: 9. CDR1 LGHNA and CDR2 YNFKEQ come from the germline V gene. This CDR3 reads CASSRATSGVGSYEQYF. As DNA, the CDR3 is TGTGCCAGCAGCCGAGCTACTAGCGGGGTAGGCTCCTACGAGCAGTACTTC.

This clone appeared a few times. The chain joins TRBV12-5 to TRBJ2-7, with TRBD2 identical over 9 bases. The CDR3 extends over 15 amino acids. The V gene's germline CDR1 is LGHNT and CDR2 FRNRAP. Trimming at V came to 4 bases and at J to 7 bases, leaving 11 bases not matched to a gene. The CDR3 nucleotides are TGTGCTAGTGGTTACTTAGCGGGAGCGGAATATGAGCAGTACTTC. Its translation is CASGYLAGAEYEQYF.

V gene TRBV24-1 combines with J gene TRBJ2-5; 10 bases agree with TRBD1. From germline, CDR1 is KGHDR and CDR2 SFDVKD. V lost 4 bases to trimming and J lost 4 bases; unmatched junction nucleotides: 8. CDR3 size: 16 residues. CDR3 DNA: TGTGCCACCAGTGAAATGGGACAGGGGAGTTTAGAGACCCAGTACTTC. Residues: CATSEMGQGSLETQYF.